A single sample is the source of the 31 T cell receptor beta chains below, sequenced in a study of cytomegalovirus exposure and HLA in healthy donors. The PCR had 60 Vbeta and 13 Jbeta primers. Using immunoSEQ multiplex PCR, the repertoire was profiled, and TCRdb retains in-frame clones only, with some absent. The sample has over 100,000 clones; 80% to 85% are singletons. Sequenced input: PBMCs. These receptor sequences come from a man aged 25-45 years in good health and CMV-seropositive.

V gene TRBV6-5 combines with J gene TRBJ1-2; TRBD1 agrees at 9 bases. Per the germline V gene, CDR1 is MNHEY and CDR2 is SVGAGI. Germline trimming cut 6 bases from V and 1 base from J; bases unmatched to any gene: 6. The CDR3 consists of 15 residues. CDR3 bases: TGTGCCAGCAGAGAACAGGGGGCTGATAACTATGGCTACACCTTC. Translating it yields CASREQGADNYGYTF.

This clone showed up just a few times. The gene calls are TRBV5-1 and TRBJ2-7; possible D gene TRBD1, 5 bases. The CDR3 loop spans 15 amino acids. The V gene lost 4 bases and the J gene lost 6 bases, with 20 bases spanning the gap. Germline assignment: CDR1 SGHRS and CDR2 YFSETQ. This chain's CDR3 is CASSANSGSPSEQYF. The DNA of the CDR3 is TGCGCCAGCAGCGCTAATTCAGGGTCTCCGTCCGAGCAGTACTTC.

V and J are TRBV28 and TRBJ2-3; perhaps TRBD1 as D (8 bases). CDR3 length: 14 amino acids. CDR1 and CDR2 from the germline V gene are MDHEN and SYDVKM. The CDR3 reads CATVDRGGTDTQYF. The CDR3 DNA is TGTGCTACGGTAGACAGGGGAGGGACAGATACGCAGTATTTT. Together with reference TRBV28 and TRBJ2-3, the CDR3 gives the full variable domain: DVKVTQSSRYLVKRTGEKVFLECVQDMDHENMFWYRQDPGLGLRLIYFSYDVKMKEKGDIPEGYSVSREKKERFSLILESASTNQTSMYLCATVDRGGTDTQYFGPGTRLTVL.

CDR3 nucleotides: TGCAGCGTTGATGCTAGCGGGGGAACCTACGAGCAGTACGTC. Amino acids: CSVDASGGTYEQYV. The chain has TRBV29-1 and TRBJ2-7; 10 bases line up with TRBD2. Per germline, CDR1 SQVTM and CDR2 ANQGSEA. This CDR3 spans 14 amino acids. Trimming took 3 bases from V and 2 from J; bases not matched to a gene: 4.

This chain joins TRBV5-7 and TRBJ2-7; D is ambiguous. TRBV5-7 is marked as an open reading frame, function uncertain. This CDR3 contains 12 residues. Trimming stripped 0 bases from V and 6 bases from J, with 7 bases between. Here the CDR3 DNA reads TGTGCCAGCAGCTTGGGTTGGGGCGAGCAGTACGTC. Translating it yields CASSLGWGEQYV.

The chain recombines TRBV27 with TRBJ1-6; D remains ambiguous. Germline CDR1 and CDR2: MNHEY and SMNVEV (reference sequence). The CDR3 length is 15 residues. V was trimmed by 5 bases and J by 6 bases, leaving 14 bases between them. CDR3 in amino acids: CASSTIGFGNSPLHF. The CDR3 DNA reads TGTGCCAGCAGTACTATAGGATTCGGTAATTCACCCCTCCACTTT.

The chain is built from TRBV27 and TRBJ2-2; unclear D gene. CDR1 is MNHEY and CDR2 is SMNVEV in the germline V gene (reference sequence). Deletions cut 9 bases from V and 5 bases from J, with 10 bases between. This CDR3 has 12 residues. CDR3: CASRVLTGELFF. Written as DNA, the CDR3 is TGTGCCAGTCGCGTTCTAACCGGGGAGCTGTTTTTT.

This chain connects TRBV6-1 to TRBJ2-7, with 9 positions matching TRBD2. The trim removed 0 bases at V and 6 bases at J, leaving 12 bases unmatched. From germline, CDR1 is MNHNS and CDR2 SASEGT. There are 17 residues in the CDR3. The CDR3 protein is CASSEAGRLAGSIEQYF. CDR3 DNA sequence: TGTGCCAGCAGTGAAGCGGGTAGGCTAGCGGGGTCCATCGAGCAGTACTTC.

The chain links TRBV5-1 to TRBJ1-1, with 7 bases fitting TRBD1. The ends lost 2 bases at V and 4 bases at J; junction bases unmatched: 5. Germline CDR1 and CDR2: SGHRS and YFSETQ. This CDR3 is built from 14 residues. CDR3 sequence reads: CASSFTGVATEAFF. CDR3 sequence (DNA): TGCGCCAGCAGCTTTACAGGGGTGGCCACTGAAGCTTTCTTT.

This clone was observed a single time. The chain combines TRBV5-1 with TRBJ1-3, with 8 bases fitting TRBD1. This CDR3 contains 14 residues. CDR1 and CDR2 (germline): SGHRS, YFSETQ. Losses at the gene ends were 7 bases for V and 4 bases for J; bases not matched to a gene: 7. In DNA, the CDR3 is TGCGCCAGCGGAGAGACAGGGGTCGGAAACACCATATATTTT. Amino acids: CASGETGVGNTIYF.

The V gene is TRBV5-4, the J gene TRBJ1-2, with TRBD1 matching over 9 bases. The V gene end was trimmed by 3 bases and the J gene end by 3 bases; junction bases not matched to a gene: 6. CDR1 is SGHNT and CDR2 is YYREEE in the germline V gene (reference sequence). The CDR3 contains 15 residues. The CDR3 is CASSSGTGSDYGYTF. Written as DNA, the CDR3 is TGTGCCAGCAGCTCCGGGACAGGGTCGGACTATGGCTACACCTTC.

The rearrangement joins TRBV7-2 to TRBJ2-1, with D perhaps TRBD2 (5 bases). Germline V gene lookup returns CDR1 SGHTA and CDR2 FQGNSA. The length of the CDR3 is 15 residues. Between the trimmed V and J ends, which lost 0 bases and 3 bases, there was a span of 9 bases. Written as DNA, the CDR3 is TGTGCCAGCAGCTTAGCGGGAGCAGGCTACAATGAGCAGTTCTTC. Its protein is CASSLAGAGYNEQFF.

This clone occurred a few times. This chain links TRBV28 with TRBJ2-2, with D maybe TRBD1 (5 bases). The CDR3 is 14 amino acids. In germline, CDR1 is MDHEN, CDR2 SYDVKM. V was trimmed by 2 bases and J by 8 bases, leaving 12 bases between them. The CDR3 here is CASSLMSGLGELFF. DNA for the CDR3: TGTGCCAGCAGTTTAATGTCAGGGTTGGGGGAGCTGTTTTTT.

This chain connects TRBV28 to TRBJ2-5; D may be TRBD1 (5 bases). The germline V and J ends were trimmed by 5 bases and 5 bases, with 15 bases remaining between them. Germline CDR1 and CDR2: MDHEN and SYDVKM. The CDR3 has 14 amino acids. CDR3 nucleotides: TGTGCCAGCAGTCGCCAGGGTTCTAAGGAGACCCAGTACTTC. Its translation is CASSRQGSKETQYF.

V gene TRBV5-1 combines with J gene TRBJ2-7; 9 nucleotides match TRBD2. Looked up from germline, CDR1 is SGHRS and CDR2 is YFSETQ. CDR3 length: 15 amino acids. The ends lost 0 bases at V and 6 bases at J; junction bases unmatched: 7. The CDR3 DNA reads TGCGCCAGCAGCTTGGAGCTAGCGGGGCCCCCCGAGCAGTACTTC. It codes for CASSLELAGPPEQYF.

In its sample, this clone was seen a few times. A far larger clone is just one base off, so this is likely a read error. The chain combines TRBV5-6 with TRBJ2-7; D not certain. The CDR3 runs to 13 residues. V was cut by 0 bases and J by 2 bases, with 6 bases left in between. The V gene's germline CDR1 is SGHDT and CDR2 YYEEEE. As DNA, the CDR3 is TGTGCCAGCAGCTTGGGCGATGCCTACGAGCAGTACTTC. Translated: CASSLGDAYEQYF.

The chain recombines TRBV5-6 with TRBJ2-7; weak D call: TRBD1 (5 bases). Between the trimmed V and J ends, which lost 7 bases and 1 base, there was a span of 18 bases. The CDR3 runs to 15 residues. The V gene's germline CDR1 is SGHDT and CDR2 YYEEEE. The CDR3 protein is CASGAIGLGSYEQYF. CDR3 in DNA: TGTGCCAGCGGGGCTATAGGGTTGGGGTCCTACGAGCAGTACTTC.

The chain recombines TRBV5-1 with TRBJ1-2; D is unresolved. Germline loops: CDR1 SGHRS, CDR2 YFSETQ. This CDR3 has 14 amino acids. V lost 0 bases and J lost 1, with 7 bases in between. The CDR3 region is CASSLDRINYGYTF. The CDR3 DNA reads TGCGCCAGCAGCTTGGACAGAATTAACTATGGCTACACCTTC.

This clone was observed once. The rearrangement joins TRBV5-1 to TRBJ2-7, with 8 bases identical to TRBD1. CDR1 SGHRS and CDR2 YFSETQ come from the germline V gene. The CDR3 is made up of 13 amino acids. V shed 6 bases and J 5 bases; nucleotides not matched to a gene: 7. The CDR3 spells CASNPTGVHEQYF. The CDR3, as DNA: TGCGCCAGCAACCCGACAGGGGTCCACGAGCAGTACTTC.

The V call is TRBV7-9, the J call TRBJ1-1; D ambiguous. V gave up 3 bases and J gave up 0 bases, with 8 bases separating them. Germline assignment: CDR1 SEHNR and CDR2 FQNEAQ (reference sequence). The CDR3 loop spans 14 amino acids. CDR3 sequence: CASSFRTLNTEAFF. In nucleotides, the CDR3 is TGTGCCAGCAGCTTTAGAACTTTGAACACTGAAGCTTTCTTT.

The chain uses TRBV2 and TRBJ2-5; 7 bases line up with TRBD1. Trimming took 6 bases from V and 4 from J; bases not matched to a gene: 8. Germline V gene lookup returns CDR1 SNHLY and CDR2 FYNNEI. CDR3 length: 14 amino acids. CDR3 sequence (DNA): TGTGCCAGCAGGGGAATAGGGGGCAGAGAGACCCAGTACTTC. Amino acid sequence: CASRGIGGRETQYF.

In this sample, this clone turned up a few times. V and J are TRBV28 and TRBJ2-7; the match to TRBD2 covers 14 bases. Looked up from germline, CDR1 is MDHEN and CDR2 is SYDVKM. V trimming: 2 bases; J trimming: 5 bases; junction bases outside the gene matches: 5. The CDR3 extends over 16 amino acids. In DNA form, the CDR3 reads TGTGCCAGCAGTTTAGGGGGGACTAGCGGGGGACACGAGCAGTACTTC. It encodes CASSLGGTSGGHEQYF.

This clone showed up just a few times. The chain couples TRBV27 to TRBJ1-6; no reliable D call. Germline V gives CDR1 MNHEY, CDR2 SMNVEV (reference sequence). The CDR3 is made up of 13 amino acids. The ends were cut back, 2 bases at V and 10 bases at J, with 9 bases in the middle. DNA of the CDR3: TGTGCCAGCAGTTTAAATATCGGGTCACCCCTCCACTTT. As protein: CASSLNIGSPLHF.

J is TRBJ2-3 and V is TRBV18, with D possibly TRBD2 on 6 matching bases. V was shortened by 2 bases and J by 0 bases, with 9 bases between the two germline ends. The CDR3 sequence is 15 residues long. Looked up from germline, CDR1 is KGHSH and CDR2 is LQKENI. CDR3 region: CASSPKGLSTDTQYF. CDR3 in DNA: TGTGCCAGCTCACCAAAGGGACTTAGCACAGATACGCAGTATTTT. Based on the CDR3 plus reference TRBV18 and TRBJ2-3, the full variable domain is NAGVMQNPRHLVRRRGQEARLRCSPMKGHSHVYWYRQLPEEGLKFMVYLQKENIIDESGMPKERFSAEFPKEGPSILRIQQVVRGDSAAYFCASSPKGLSTDTQYFGPGTRLTVL.

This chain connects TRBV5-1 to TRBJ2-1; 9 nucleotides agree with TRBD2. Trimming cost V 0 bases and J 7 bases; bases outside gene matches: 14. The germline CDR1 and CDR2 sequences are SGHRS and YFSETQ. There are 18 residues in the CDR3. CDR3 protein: CASSLGALAGGPRNEQFF. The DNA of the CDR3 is TGCGCCAGCAGCTTGGGGGCTCTCGCGGGAGGGCCGAGGAATGAGCAGTTCTTC.

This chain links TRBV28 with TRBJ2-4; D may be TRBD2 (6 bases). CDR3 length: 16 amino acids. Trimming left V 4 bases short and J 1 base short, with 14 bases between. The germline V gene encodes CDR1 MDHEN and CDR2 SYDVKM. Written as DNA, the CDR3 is TGTGCCAGCAGTTCAGGAGGGACGGAGGCCAAAAACATTCAGTACTTC. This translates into CASSSGGTEAKNIQYF.

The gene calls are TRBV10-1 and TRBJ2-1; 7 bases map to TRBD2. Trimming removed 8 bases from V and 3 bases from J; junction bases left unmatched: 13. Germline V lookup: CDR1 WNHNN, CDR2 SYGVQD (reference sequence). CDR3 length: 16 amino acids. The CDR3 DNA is TGCGCCAGCGTACCACTAGCGCTCCTCGACTACAATGAGCAGTTCTTC. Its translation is CASVPLALLDYNEQFF.

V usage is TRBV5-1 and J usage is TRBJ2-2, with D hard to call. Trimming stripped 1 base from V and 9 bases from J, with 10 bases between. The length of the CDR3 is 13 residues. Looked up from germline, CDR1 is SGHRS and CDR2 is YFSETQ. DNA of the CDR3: TGCGCCAGCAGCTTGTTGCCTACCCGGGAGCTGTTTTTT. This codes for CASSLLPTRELFF.

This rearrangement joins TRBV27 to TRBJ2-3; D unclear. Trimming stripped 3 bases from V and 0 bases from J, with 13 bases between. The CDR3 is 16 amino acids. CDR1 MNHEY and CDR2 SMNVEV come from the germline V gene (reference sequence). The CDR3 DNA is TGTGCCAGCAGTTTCCTACCAGCGCATAGCACAGATACGCAGTATTTT. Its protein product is CASSFLPAHSTDTQYF.

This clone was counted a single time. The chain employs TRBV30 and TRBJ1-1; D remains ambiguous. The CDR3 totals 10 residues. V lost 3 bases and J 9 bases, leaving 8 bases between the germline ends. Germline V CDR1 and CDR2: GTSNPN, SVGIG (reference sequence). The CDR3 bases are TGTGCCTGGAGCGAACTGAAAGCTTTCTTT. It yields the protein CAWSELKAFF.

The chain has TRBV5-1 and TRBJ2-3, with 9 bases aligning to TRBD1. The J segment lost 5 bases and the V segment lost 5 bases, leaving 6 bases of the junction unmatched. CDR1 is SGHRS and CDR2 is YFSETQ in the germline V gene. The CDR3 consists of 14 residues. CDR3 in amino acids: CASSGQGSGDTQYF. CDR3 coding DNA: TGCGCCAGCAGTGGACAGGGGAGTGGAGATACGCAGTATTTT.